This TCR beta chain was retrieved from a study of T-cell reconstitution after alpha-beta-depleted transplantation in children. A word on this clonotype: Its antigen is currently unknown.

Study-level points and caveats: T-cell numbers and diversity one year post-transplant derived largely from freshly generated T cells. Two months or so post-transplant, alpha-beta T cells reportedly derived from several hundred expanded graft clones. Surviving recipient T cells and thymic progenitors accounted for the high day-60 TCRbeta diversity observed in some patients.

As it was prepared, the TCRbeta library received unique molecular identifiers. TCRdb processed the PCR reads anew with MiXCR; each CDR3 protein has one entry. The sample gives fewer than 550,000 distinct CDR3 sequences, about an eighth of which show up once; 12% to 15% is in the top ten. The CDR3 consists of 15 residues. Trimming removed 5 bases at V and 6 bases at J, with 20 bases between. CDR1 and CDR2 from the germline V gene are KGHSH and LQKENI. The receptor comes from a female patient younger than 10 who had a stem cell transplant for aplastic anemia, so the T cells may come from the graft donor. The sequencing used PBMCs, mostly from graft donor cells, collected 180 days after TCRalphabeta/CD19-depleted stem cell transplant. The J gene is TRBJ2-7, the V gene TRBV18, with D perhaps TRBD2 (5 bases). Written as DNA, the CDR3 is TGTGCCAGCTCAGCTATATTAGGGTATCGGGGCGAGCAGTACGTC. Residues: CASSAILGYRGEQYV.